This record concerns one TCR beta chain sequence. No antigen is known for it. This entry belongs to a study of cytomegalovirus exposure and HLA in healthy donors. General study results and limits: DRB1 had the most TCR associations and HLA-C the fewest, a later analysis found, with rates varying by HLA locus.

Vbeta (60) and Jbeta (13) primers were used in the PCR. Assay: immunoSEQ multiplex PCR; the TCRdb copy retains only in-frame clones and omits some. The profile shows about 180,000 clones, around 70% of them singletons. Germline CDR1 reads MNHNY; CDR2 reads SVGAGI (reference sequence). Trimming took 6 bases from V and 6 from J, leaving 9 bases between them. This CDR3 is 11 amino acids long. The clonotype was recovered from a male donor in good health and CMV-seronegative. Specimen: PBMCs. The chain joins TRBV6-6 to TRBJ2-7; D unresolved. This chain's CDR3 is CASSPLLEQYF. CDR3 DNA: TGTGCCAGCAGCCCCTTACTCGAGCAGTACTTC.